This T cell receptor beta chain is drawn from a study of cytomegalovirus exposure and HLA in healthy donors. Study-wide results and caveats: Roughly uniform depth of sequencing across donors was assumed in presence/absence analyses. Rates of TCR association differed by HLA locus in a later analysis, with DRB1 highest and HLA-C lowest. The investigators catalogued 164 TCR beta chains as cytomegalovirus-associated.

The PCR ran on 60 Vbeta and 13 Jbeta primers. Clones were read by immunoSEQ multiplex PCR, and TCRdb kept only the in-frame ones, dropping some. The table lists about 150,000 clones, 74% of them singletons. On this clone: The antigen is not known.

CDR3 length equals 14 residues. Trimming removed 0 bases from V and 7 bases from J, with 10 bases in between. Germline V CDR1 and CDR2: MNHEY, SVGAGI. V is TRBV6-5 and J is TRBJ1-3, with TRBD1 as a possible D gene (5 bases). Sequencing was done on a sample of PBMCs. The receptor's source is a man younger than 45 in good health and CMV-seronegative. CDR3 bases: TGTGCCAGCAGTTACTCCGGGCAGGGCAACACCATATATTTT. Translating it yields CASSYSGQGNTIYF.